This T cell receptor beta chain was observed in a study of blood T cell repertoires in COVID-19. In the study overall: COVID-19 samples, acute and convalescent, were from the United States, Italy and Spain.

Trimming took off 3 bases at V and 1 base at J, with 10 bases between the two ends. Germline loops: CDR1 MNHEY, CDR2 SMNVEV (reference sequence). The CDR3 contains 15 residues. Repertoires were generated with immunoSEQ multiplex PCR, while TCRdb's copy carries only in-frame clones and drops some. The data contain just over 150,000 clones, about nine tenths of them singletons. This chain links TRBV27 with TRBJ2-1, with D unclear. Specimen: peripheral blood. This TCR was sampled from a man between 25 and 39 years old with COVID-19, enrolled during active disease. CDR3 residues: CASSFTHPSYNEQFF. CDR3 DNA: TGTGCCAGCAGTTTTACACACCCTTCCTACAATGAGCAGTTCTTC.